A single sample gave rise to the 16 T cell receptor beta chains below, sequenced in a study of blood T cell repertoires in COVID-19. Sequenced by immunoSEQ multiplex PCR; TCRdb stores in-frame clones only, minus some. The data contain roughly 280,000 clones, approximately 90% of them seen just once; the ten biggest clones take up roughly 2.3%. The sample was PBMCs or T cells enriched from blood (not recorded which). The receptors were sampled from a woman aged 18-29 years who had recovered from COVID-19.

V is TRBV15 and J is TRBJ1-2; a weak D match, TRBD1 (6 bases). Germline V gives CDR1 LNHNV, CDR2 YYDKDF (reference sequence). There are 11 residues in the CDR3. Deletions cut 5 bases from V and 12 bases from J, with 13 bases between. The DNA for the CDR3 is TGTGCCACCAGCGGGTCGGGACATAACACCTTC. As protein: CATSGSGHNTF.

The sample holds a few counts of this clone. The CDR3 here is CASSSGTGYRGYTF. Here the CDR3 DNA reads TGCGCCAGCAGTTCCGGGACAGGGTACCGGGGCTACACCTTC. The J gene is TRBJ1-2, the V gene TRBV5-1; 9 bases agree with TRBD1. Germline V gene sequence: CDR1 SGHRS, CDR2 YFSETQ. There are 14 residues in the CDR3. J gave up 8 bases and V 5 bases, and 10 bases lay outside the gene matches.

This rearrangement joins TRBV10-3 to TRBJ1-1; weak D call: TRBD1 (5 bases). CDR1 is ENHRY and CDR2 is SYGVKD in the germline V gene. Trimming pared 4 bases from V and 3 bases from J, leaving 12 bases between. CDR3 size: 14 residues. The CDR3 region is CAISGWRDDTEAFF. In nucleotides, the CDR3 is TGTGCCATCAGTGGATGGAGGGACGACACTGAAGCTTTCTTT.

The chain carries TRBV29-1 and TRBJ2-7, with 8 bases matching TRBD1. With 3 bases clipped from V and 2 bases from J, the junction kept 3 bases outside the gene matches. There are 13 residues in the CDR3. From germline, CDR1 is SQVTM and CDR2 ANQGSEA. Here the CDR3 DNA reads TGCAGCGTTGAGATGGACAGGGCCTACGAGCAGTACTTC. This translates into CSVEMDRAYEQYF.

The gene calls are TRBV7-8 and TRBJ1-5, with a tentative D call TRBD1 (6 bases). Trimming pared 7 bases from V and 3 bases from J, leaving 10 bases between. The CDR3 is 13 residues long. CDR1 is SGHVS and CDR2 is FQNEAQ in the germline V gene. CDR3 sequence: CASNRDTNQPQHF. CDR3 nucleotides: TGTGCCAGCAACCGGGACACCAATCAGCCCCAGCATTTT.

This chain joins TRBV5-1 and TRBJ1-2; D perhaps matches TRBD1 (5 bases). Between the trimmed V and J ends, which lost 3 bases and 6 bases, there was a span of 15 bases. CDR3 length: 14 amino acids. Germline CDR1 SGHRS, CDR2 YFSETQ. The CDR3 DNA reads TGCGCCAGCAGCTCCGACAGTTCCAGAGATGGCTACACCTTC. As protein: CASSSDSSRDGYTF.

CDR3 sequence (DNA): TGTGCCAGCAGTTCAGGGGGCGCGAACACTGAAGCTTTCTTT. This encodes CASSSGGANTEAFF. The rearrangement uses TRBV28 and TRBJ1-1; 8 bases map to TRBD1. With V trimmed by 4 bases and J by 1 base, 2 bases remained unmatched. There are 14 residues in the CDR3. Germline values: CDR1 MDHEN, CDR2 SYDVKM. The full variable domain, in which reference TRBV28 and TRBJ1-1 provide the parts outside the CDR3, is DVKVTQSSRYLVKRTGEKVFLECVQDMDHENMFWYRQDPGLGLRLIYFSYDVKMKEKGDIPEGYSVSREKKERFSLILESASTNQTSMYLCASSSGGANTEAFFGQGTRLTVV.

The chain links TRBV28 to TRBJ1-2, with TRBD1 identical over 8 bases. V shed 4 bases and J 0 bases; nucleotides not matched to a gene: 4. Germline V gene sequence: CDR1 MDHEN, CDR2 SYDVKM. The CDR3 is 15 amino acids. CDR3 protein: CASSSPQGANYGYTF. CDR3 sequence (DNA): TGTGCCAGCAGTTCACCACAGGGGGCTAACTATGGCTACACCTTC.

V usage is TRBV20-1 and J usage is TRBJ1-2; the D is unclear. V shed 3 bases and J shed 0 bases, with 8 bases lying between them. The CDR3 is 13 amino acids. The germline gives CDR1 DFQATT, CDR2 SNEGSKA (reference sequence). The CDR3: CSASFGPNYGYTF. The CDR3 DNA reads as TGCAGTGCTAGTTTCGGTCCTAACTATGGCTACACCTTC.

The CDR3 here is CASSSSTRALVDTQYF. The CDR3, as DNA: TGCGCCAGCAGCTCGTCCACGCGGGCGCTTGTAGATACGCAGTATTTT. This chain links TRBV5-1 with TRBJ2-3; maybe TRBD2 (5 bases). CDR3 size: 16 residues. V was trimmed by 3 bases and J by 5 bases, leaving 19 bases between them. Looked up from germline, CDR1 is SGHRS and CDR2 is YFSETQ. The full variable domain, rest sourced from reference TRBV5-1 and TRBJ2-3, is KAGVTQTPRYLIKTRGQQVTLSCSPISGHRSVSWYQQTPGQGLQFLFEYFSETQRNKGNFPGRFSGRQFSNSRSEMNVSTLELGDSALYLCASSSSTRALVDTQYFGPGTRLTVL.

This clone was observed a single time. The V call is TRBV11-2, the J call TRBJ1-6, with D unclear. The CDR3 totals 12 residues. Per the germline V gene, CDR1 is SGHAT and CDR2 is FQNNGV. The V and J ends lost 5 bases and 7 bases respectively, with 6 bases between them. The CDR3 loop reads CASSLRNSPLHF. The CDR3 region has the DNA TGTGCCAGCAGCCTCAGAAATTCACCCCTCCACTTT.

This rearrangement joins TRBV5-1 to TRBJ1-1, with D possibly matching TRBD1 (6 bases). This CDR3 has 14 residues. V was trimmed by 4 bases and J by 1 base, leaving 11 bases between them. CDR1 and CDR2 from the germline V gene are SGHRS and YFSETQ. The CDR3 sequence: CASSIGQSNTEAFF. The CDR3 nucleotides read TGCGCCAGCAGCATAGGACAGTCGAACACTGAAGCTTTCTTT.

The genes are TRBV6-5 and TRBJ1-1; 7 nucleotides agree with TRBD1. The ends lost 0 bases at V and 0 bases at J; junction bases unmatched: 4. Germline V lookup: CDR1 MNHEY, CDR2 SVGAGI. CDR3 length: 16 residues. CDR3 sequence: CASSYSGTAMNTEAFF. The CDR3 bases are TGTGCCAGCAGTTACTCCGGGACAGCCATGAACACTGAAGCTTTCTTT.

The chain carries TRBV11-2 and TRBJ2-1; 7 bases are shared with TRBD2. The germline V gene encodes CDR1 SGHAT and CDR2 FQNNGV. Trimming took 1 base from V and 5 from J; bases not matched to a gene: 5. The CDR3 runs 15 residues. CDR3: CASSLAGGGNNEQFF. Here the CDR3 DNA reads TGTGCCAGCAGCTTAGCGGGCGGGGGAAACAATGAGCAGTTCTTC. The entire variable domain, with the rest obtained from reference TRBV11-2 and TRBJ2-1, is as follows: EAGVAQSPRYKIIEKRQSVAFWCNPISGHATLYWYQQILGQGPKLLIQFQNNGVVDDSQLPKDRFSAERLKGVDSTLKIQPAKLEDSAVYLCASSLAGGGNNEQFFGPGTRLTVL.

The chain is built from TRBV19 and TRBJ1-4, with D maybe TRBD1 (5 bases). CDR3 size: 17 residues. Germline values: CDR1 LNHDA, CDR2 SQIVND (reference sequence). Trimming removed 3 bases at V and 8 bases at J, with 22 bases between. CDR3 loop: CASSMGTPLGPGEKLFF. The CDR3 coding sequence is TGTGCCAGTAGTATGGGTACTCCCTTGGGGCCTGGCGAAAAACTGTTTTTT.

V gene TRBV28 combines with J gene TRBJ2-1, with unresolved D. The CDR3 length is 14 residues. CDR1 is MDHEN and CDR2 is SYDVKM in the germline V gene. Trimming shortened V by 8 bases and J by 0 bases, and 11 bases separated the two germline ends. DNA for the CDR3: TGTGCCAGCGGGCCGTTGAGCTCCTACAATGAGCAGTTCTTC. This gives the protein CASGPLSSYNEQFF.